Many counts were recorded for the clone carrying this T cell receptor (beta chain). Its antigen is still unknown. The data stem from a study of CD8 T cells in ankylosing spondylitis. Study-level points and caveats: A subset of motif variants has previously been described in the synovial fluid and blood of reactive arthritis. The study looked at matched synovial fluid samples from ankylosing spondylitis patients. Disease-linked clones were reported to be significantly enriched there. For ankylosing spondylitis blood, a TCR beta motif of seven to nine highly homologous variants appeared characteristic.

Using quantitative 5'-RACE with molecular barcodes, the authors made TCR beta libraries. TCRdb ran MiXCR on the 5' RACE reads and lists one entry per CDR3 protein. The data show over 110,000 distinct CDR3 sequences, about 8% seen once. The CDR3 has 15 amino acids. With 1 base removed from V and 0 bases from J, the gap between germline ends came to 10 bases. The chain has TRBV12-3 or TRBV12-4 and TRBJ2-7; no definite D call. This clonotype was sampled from a male donor with ankylosing spondylitis. Sequenced sample: synovial fluid, either unsorted or a sorted T cell fraction (not recorded which). CDR3 region: CASSLGSFYSYEQYF. In nucleotides, the CDR3 is TGTGCCAGCAGTTTAGGGTCTTTCTACTCCTACGAGCAGTACTTC.